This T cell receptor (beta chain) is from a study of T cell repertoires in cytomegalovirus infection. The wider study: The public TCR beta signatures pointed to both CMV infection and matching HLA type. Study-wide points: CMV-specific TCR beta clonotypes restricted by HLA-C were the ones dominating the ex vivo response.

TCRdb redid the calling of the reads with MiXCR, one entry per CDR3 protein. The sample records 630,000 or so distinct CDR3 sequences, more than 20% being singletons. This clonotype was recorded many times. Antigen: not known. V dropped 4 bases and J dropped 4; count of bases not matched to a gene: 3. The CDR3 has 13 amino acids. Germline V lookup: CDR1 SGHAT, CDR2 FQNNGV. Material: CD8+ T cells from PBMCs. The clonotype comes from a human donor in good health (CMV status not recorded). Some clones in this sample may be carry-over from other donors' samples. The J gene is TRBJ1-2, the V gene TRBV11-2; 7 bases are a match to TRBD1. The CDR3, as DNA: TGTGCCAGCAGCTCCCCAGGGGGCTATGGCTACACCTTC. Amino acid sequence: CASSSPGGYGYTF. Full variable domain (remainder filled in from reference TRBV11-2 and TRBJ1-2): EAGVAQSPRYKIIEKRQSVAFWCNPISGHATLYWYQQILGQGPKLLIQFQNNGVVDDSQLPKDRFSAERLKGVDSTLKIQPAKLEDSAVYLCASSSPGGYGYTFGSGTRLTVV.